This TCR beta chain was obtained from a study of blood T cell repertoires in COVID-19 (dated by TCRdb to the early 2020s). Regarding the study in general: Samples from collaborators originated in the United States, Italy and Spain and spanned both the acute and convalescent phases of COVID-19. The dataset comprised deeply sampled blood TCRbeta repertoires from subjects exposed to, actively infected with, or recovered from COVID-19. A freely available public database, intended as a resource for researchers studying the immune response to SARS-CoV-2, is where the repertoires were released. Samples were obtained from the ongoing ImmuneRACE study (first 160 participants) and from some 1,200 subjects provided by 6 global collaborators. A de-identified subject ID, COVID-19 status, age in years and sex were almost always included in the sample metadata. The material from the prospective study consisted of cDNA or gDNA derived from T cells, B-cell-depleted T cells, or PBMCs. Where available, HLA class I and class II types were taken from metadata supplied by the sample provider and were not determined by assay-based typing. Broad study findings and their caveats: How much clinical and demographic metadata was included differed by source and by participant, and the metadata was provided uncurated.

Participants in the prospective study were enrolled through a virtual design, were aged roughly 18 to 95 years, and lived in fewer than 30 United States geographic areas. Cohort assignment in the prospective study relied on participant-reported clinical history from a screening survey and a study questionnaire. In the prospective study, mobile phlebotomists collected whole blood, serum and a nasopharyngeal or oropharyngeal swab from each participant. Additional blood draws and questionnaires over an approximately two-month period could optionally be provided by prospective study participants. Before DNA extraction, prospective study blood samples were shipped either frozen or at room temperature. TCRbeta CDR3 regions were amplified from genomic DNA by means of the immunoSEQ Assay, a bias-controlled multiplex PCR. Processing in the source paper ran as follows. Nucleated cell counts per sample were estimated from amplification of reference gene primers within the assay. To quantify the absolute abundance of each unique TCRbeta CDR3 rearrangement, sequence reads were collapsed and filtered. Productive Simpson clonality was computed per sample as the square root of Simpson's diversity index over productive rearrangements. TCRdb holds this immuneACCESS table with in-frame rearrangements only. Some clones are missing; in checked studies, unresolved V genes explain under half, and the rest has no known cause. The V and J calls and clone size are taken from that table; D and trimming were inferred from the DNA. Recorded for this sample are 240,000 or so clones; around 88% of them occurred a single time. The ten largest make up approximately 3.5% of the sample.

Remarks on this clone: Its target antigen remains unknown. Base qualities are not at hand, and no much larger clone is one base apart.

From cysteine to phenylalanine, the CDR3 is 15 amino acids long. The CDR3 DNA has 45 bases and is translated from base 1. Looking up the germline V gene yields CDR1 LGHNT and CDR2 FRNRAP. The junction shows trimming of 6 bases on V and 4 bases on J, plus 16 bases between the germline ends. The source is a woman aged 35 to 49 with acute COVID-19. The rearranged chain carries TRBV12-5 and TRBJ1-5; there is no confident call for the D gene. Sequencing was performed on PBMCs or T cells enriched from blood (not recorded which). For the CDR3, the sequence is CASGMGRGANQPQHF. The nucleotide sequence reads as follows: TGTGCTAGTGGGATGGGTCGGGGAGCGAATCAGCCCCAGCATTTT.